These 11 T cell receptor beta chains were sequenced from one sample in a study of cytomegalovirus exposure and HLA in healthy donors. The PCR was carried out with 60 Vbeta primers and 13 Jbeta primers. The protocol was immunoSEQ multiplex PCR, while the TCRdb copy is restricted to in-frame clones and leaves out a portion. The table lists around 170,000 clones, about 72% of them singletons, with over 1.2% in the top ten. The sequencing input was PBMCs. The receptors were sampled from a girl between 5 and 17 years old in good health and CMV-seronegative.

This rearrangement joins TRBV10-3 to TRBJ1-1; the D is unclear. Germline values: CDR1 ENHRY, CDR2 SYGVKD. This CDR3 has 15 amino acids. The V end was cut by 3 bases, the J end by 1 base, with 12 bases between. As DNA, the CDR3 is TGTGCCATCAGTGATTCCACCACAGCGAACACTGAAGCTTTCTTT. Protein sequence: CAISDSTTANTEAFF.

This clone turned up a few times. The CDR3: CAWSGGQGGLSQPQHF. As DNA, the CDR3 is TGTGCCTGGAGTGGGGGACAGGGTGGGTTGAGTCAGCCCCAGCATTTT. The chain carries TRBV30 and TRBJ1-5, with 9 bases aligning to TRBD1. CDR1 is GTSNPN, CDR2 SVGIG, per germline (reference sequence). The CDR3 contains 16 residues. The V gene end was trimmed by 1 base and the J gene end by 6 bases; junction bases not matched to a gene: 10.

CDR3: CASASGQGAGSNQPQHF. CDR3 DNA sequence: TGTGCCTCAGCCTCGGGACAGGGGGCGGGAAGCAATCAGCCCCAGCATTTT. V usage is TRBV9 and J usage is TRBJ1-5, with 12 bases that match TRBD1. V shed 10 bases and J 1 base; nucleotides not matched to a gene: 12. Germline V gene sequence: CDR1 SGDLS, CDR2 YYNGEE. The CDR3 extends over 17 amino acids.

The chain uses TRBV5-6 and TRBJ1-2; no firm D call. Trimming pared 4 bases from V and 4 bases from J, leaving 17 bases between. The CDR3 loop spans 15 amino acids. The germline V gene encodes CDR1 SGHDT and CDR2 YYEEEE. CDR3 DNA: TGTGCCAGCAGCGAAGAGTTCAGGAAAGGCTATGGCTACACCTTC. Residues: CASSEEFRKGYGYTF.

The V and J genes are TRBV18 and TRBJ1-4; D gene uncertain. Germline V gene data show CDR1 as KGHSH and CDR2 as LQKENI. There are 13 residues in the CDR3. V gave up 6 bases and J gave up 5 bases, with 10 bases separating them. DNA of the CDR3: TGTGCCAGCTCCTCGGAGACCAATGAAAAACTGTTTTTT. It encodes CASSSETNEKLFF.

This chain links TRBV7-8 with TRBJ1-5; 7 nucleotides align to TRBD1. The V gene end was trimmed by 0 bases and the J gene end by 1 base; junction bases not matched to a gene: 0. The germline CDR1 and CDR2 sequences are SGHVS and FQNEAQ. CDR3 length: 15 residues. This CDR3 reads CASSLAQGSNQPQHF. CDR3 nucleotides: TGTGCCAGCAGCTTAGCACAGGGGAGCAATCAGCCCCAGCATTTT. The whole variable domain, remainder taken from reference TRBV7-8 and TRBJ1-5, is GAGVSQSPRYKVAKRGQDVALRCDPISGHVSLFWYQQALGQGPEFLTYFQNEAQLDKSGLPSDRFFAERPEGSVSTLKIQRTQQEDSAVYLCASSLAQGSNQPQHFGDGTRLSIL.

This chain connects TRBV2 to TRBJ2-5, with TRBD1 matching over 8 bases. The CDR3 covers 14 residues. The V segment lost 8 bases and the J segment 3 bases; nucleotides outside the gene matches: 8. Germline CDR1 SNHLY, CDR2 FYNNEI. In DNA, the CDR3 is TGTGCCAGCCGAAGACAGGGGCTTGAAGAGACCCAGTACTTC. This encodes CASRRQGLEETQYF.

The chain employs TRBV5-1 and TRBJ1-1, with D tentatively TRBD1 (6 bases). CDR1 is SGHRS, CDR2 YFSETQ, per germline. CDR3 length: 13 residues. V lost 4 bases and J lost 3, with 10 bases in between. CDR3 coding DNA: TGCGCCAGCAGCAGCACAGGGTACACTGAAGCTTTCTTT. Translating gives CASSSTGYTEAFF.

The chain couples TRBV6-6 to TRBJ2-1, with 9 positions matching TRBD2. Unmatched junction bases numbered 10, after V lost 3 bases and J lost 7 bases. There are 16 residues in the CDR3. Germline-derived CDR1 and CDR2 are MNHNY and SVGAGI (reference sequence). The CDR3 nucleotides are TGTGCCAGCAGTTATGATTGGGGACTAGCCCTAAATGAGCAGTTCTTC. Protein product: CASSYDWGLALNEQFF.

V is TRBV7-6 and J is TRBJ2-3; maybe TRBD2 (6 bases). V dropped 6 bases and J dropped 8 bases, with 15 bases sitting between them. The CDR3 length is 13 residues. In germline, CDR1 is SGHVS, CDR2 FNYEAQ. DNA of the CDR3: TGTGCCAGCAGGCGGATATCTAGCGTTACGCAGTATTTT. Its translation: CASRRISSVTQYF.

The gene calls are TRBV5-1 and TRBJ1-2; 9 nucleotides match TRBD1. CDR3 length equals 17 residues. The junction had 13 bases not matched to a gene; V was cut back by 3 bases and J by 4 bases. Per germline, CDR1 SGHRS and CDR2 YFSETQ. CDR3: CASSYGGQGRAGYGYTF. The CDR3 DNA is TGCGCCAGCAGCTACGGGGGACAGGGACGAGCAGGCTATGGCTACACCTTC.